This record concerns one TCR beta chain sequence. Its antigen is as yet unknown. The entry originates in a study of shared clonotypes between healthy human individuals. Across the whole study: With ages of 18 to 49, the donors were a couple of women and a few men. Findings and limits, study-wide: Inspection by rarefaction showed sorted-subset sequencing to be incomplete despite large depth.

CDR3 length: 14 residues. Germline CDR1 reads MNHEY; CDR2 reads SVGAGI. The J segment lost 7 bases and the V segment lost 6 bases, leaving 4 bases of the junction unmatched. Here immunoSEQ multiplex PCR was the method, and the copy in TCRdb shows in-frame clones only, minus some. The data contain 1.5 million to 2.5 million clones, roughly 95% of them singletons. Only CD45RO-negative cells positively selected for CCR7 counted as naive CD8 cells, so terminally differentiated effector memory CD45RA+ cells were excluded. Everyone who donated was a Caucasian adult who lived in Nashville, Tennessee. The sequenced sample was naive CD8+ T cells sorted from blood. This TCR was sampled from a man younger than 35 in good health. V is TRBV6-5 and J is TRBJ2-1, with 12 bases aligning to TRBD2. CDR3 sequence: CASSRLAGVNEQFF. The CDR3 nucleotides read TGTGCCAGCAGCAGACTAGCGGGGGTAAATGAGCAGTTCTTC.